This entry describes one T cell receptor (beta chain). This entry belongs to a study of blood T cell repertoires in COVID-19. About the study: Acute and convalescent COVID-19 samples came from the United States, Italy and Spain. Sources were T cells, B-cell-depleted T cells, or PBMCs; the material itself was cDNA or gDNA.

The ends were cut back, 0 bases at V and 6 bases at J, with 21 bases in the middle. Germline CDR1 SGDLS, CDR2 YYNGEE. The CDR3 has 17 amino acids. In the authors' workflow: It was from reference gene primer amplification that nucleated cell counts were estimated. Measured with immunoSEQ multiplex PCR; TCRdb has only the in-frame clones, and not every one. The V and J calls and clone size are taken from that table; D and trimming were inferred from the DNA. The sample carries under 200,000 clones, more than 70% recorded once. What was sequenced was peripheral blood. The chain links TRBV9 to TRBJ1-1; D call uncertain. The sequence came from a man younger than 30 with active or convalescent COVID-19. CDR3 loop: CASSVGGRSGSVAEAFF. In nucleotides, the CDR3 is TGTGCCAGCAGCGTAGGCGGGCGGTCGGGGTCAGTAGCTGAAGCTTTCTTT.